This TCR beta chain was captured in a study of blood T cell repertoires in COVID-19 (TCRdb year 2020). A note on the overall study: Samples covering the acute and convalescent phases of COVID-19 were provided by collaborators in the United States, Italy and Spain. The prospective study material was composed of cDNA or gDNA derived from T cells, B-cell-depleted T cells, or PBMCs. The dataset comprised deeply sampled blood TCRbeta repertoires from subjects exposed to, actively infected with, or recovered from COVID-19. The repertoires were released in a freely available public database intended as a resource for research on the immune response to SARS-CoV-2. The samples were drawn from the first 160 participants of the ongoing ImmuneRACE study and from 1,254 subjects provided by 6 global collaborators. The sample metadata nearly always contained a de-identified subject ID, COVID-19 status, age in years and sex. Where HLA class I and class II types were available, the types were taken from metadata supplied by the sample provider, not from assay-based typing.

What the study reported, not specific to this receptor: The quantity of clinical and demographic metadata differed by source and by participant and was supplied without curation.

TCRbeta CDR3 regions were amplified from genomic DNA using the immunoSEQ Assay, a bias-controlled multiplex PCR. In the source study's methods: Nucleated cell counts per sample were estimated from amplification of reference gene primers within the assay. To quantify the absolute abundance of each unique TCRbeta CDR3 rearrangement, sequence reads were collapsed and filtered. For each sample, productive Simpson clonality was calculated by taking the square root of Simpson's diversity index across productive rearrangements. TCRdb stores this immuneACCESS table with in-frame sequences only. Part of the clones is absent; in the studies checked, under half of the shortfall reflects unresolved V genes, and no reason is known for the rest. D and trimming were read from the DNA, whereas the V and J calls and clone size are those reported in that table. Counted in this sample were roughly 240,000 clones; about 84% of them appeared once. The ten largest make up roughly 2% of the sample.

Participants in the prospective study were enrolled through a virtual design, were aged roughly 18 to 100 years, and lived in approximately 24 United States geographic areas. Cohort assignment in the prospective study relied on participant-reported clinical history from a screening survey and a study questionnaire. Recovered participants in ImmuneRACE Cohort 3 were defined as having two consecutive negative NP/OP PCR tests, clearance from a healthcare professional, or resolution of symptoms. In the prospective study, mobile phlebotomists collected whole blood, serum and a nasopharyngeal or oropharyngeal swab from each participant. Prospective study participants could optionally give additional blood draws and questionnaires over an approximately 2-month period. Blood samples from the prospective study were shipped frozen or at room temperature prior to DNA extraction. This clone has just a few counts. Its antigen remains undetermined. Base qualities are not provided; no much larger clone lies one nucleotide away.

This clonotype was sampled from a woman aged 45-59 years who had recovered from COVID-19. The sequenced sample consisted of PBMCs or T cells enriched from blood (not recorded which).

The CDR3 reads as follows: CASSGTVQETQYF. DNA sequence: TGTGCCAGCAGTGGGACAGTACAAGAGACCCAGTACTTC. The chain is assembled from TRBV2 and TRBJ2-5; the D gene is perhaps TRBD1, on 6 matching bases. For CDR1 and CDR2, the germline V gene lists SNHLY and FYNNEI. The CDR3 covers 13 residues, taking in both the cysteine and the phenylalanine. The CDR3 DNA has 39 bases and is translated from base 1. The V and J ends are trimmed by 4 bases and 2 bases, leaving 8 bases between them.